The 24 T cell receptor beta chains reported below all come from one sample, sequenced in a study of radiation and T cells in renal cell carcinoma. Using immunoSEQ multiplex PCR, the repertoire was profiled, and TCRdb retains in-frame clones only, with some absent. The table records about 78,000 clones, roughly 87% of them present only once. The sample's time point: blood 4 weeks post-SBRT, at nephrectomy. Treatment described: 15 Gy SBRT to primary tumor, nephrectomy 4 weeks later. The specimen comprised blood, sampled from a patient whose treatment included radiotherapy and nephrectomy. These receptors were obtained from a woman aged 70 to 79 with renal cell carcinoma.

This clone was recorded a few times. The rearrangement joins TRBV11-2 to TRBJ1-1; possible D gene TRBD1, 5 bases. The CDR3 has 12 amino acids. CDR1 is SGHAT, CDR2 FQNNGV, per germline. Trimming took 3 bases from V and 4 from J, leaving 6 bases between them. This CDR3 is CASSFGGTEAFF. Written as DNA, the CDR3 is TGTGCCAGCAGCTTCGGGGGCACTGAAGCTTTCTTT.

On this clone: Other DNA sequences of this sample code for an identical CDR3. The chain combines TRBV19 with TRBJ1-2; D not resolved. CDR1 and CDR2 (germline): LNHDA, SQIVND (reference sequence). V was shortened by 3 bases and J by 5 bases, with 10 bases between the two germline ends. This CDR3 spans 13 amino acids. The CDR3 nucleotides read TGTGCCAGTAGTATTTCGGGCTCATATGGCTACACCTTC. It codes for CASSISGSYGYTF.

The chain has TRBV27 and TRBJ1-5; 7 bases are shared with TRBD1. CDR1 is MNHEY, CDR2 SMNVEV, per germline (reference sequence). Trimming took 0 bases from V and 2 from J; bases not matched to a gene: 7. The CDR3 has 17 amino acids. The CDR3 sequence is CASSLSGRGAGNQPQHF. The CDR3 DNA is TGTGCCAGCAGTTTATCTGGCAGGGGGGCCGGCAATCAGCCCCAGCATTTT.

The chain uses TRBV5-6 and TRBJ2-2, with 9 bases that match TRBD2. Germline V gene sequence: CDR1 SGHDT, CDR2 YYEEEE. After removal of 3 bases from V and 3 bases from J, the junction contained 3 bases not matched to a gene. The CDR3 consists of 15 residues. CDR3 nucleotide sequence: TGTGCCAGCAGCTACCCTAGCGGGGACACCGGGGAGCTGTTTTTT. Amino acids: CASSYPSGDTGELFF.

This clone is a singleton in its sample. The chain recombines TRBV5-4 with TRBJ2-7, with TRBD1 matching 7 bases. The germline V gene encodes CDR1 SGHNT and CDR2 YYREEE (reference sequence). With 9 bases clipped from V and 6 bases from J, the junction kept 15 bases outside the gene matches. The CDR3 has 14 residues. The CDR3 DNA follows: TGTGCCACCGGGAATAACAGGGGTTTTGGCGAGCAGTACTTC. Amino acids: CATGNNRGFGEQYF. Based on the CDR3 plus reference TRBV5-4 and TRBJ2-7, the full variable domain is ETGVTQSPTHLIKTRGQQVTLRCSSQSGHNTVSWYQQALGQGPQFIFQYYREEENGRGNFPPRFSGLQFPNYSSELNVNALELDDSALYLCATGNNRGFGEQYFGPGTRLTVT.

The chain has TRBV5-6 and TRBJ2-1; D is unclear. The V and J ends lost 1 base and 8 bases respectively, with 4 bases between them. This CDR3 is built from 11 residues. CDR1 and CDR2 from the germline V gene are SGHDT and YYEEEE. CDR3 residues: CASSLSHEQFF. CDR3 coding DNA: TGTGCCAGCAGCTTGTCGCATGAGCAGTTCTTC.

The chain carries TRBV6-1 and TRBJ2-2; D possibly matches TRBD1 or TRBD2 (6 bases each). The germline CDR1 and CDR2 sequences are MNHNS and SASEGT. V was shortened by 7 bases and J by 5 bases, with 11 bases between the two germline ends. The CDR3 runs to 13 residues. The CDR3 bases are TGTGCCAGCATCCAAGGGGGGACCGGGGAGCTGTTTTTT. It codes for CASIQGGTGELFF.

The J gene is TRBJ1-1, the V gene TRBV19, with D possibly being TRBD1 (6 bases). CDR1 and CDR2 (germline): LNHDA, SQIVND (reference sequence). V lost 3 bases to trimming and J lost 1 base, with 15 bases between them. The CDR3 is 16 residues long. This CDR3 reads CASSIIRGQSNTEAFF. The CDR3 DNA sequence: TGTGCCAGTAGTATTATCCGGGGACAATCGAACACTGAAGCTTTCTTT.

The chain carries TRBV7-6 and TRBJ2-7; D unclear. CDR1 and CDR2 (germline): SGHVS, FNYEAQ. The CDR3 is 16 residues long. V was pared by 5 bases and J by 1 base, with 18 bases between. CDR3 region: CASSLSFGRSSYEQYF. In nucleotides, the CDR3 is TGTGCCAGCAGCCTCTCATTCGGACGCTCATCCTACGAGCAGTACTTC. The full variable domain, completed using reference TRBV7-6 and TRBJ2-7, is GAGVSQSPRYKVTKRGQDVALRCDPISGHVSLYWYRQALGQGPEFLTYFNYEAQQDKSGLPNDRFSAERPEGSISTLTIQRTEQRDSAMYRCASSLSFGRSSYEQYFGPGTRLTVT.

This clone was seen only once. This chain connects TRBV27 to TRBJ2-1; 10 nucleotides align to TRBD2. Unmatched junction bases numbered 9, after V lost 2 bases and J lost 8 bases. Germline CDR1 and CDR2: MNHEY and SMNVEV (reference sequence). The CDR3 contains 16 residues. This CDR3 is CASSLKSSGGRYEQFF. The CDR3 DNA follows: TGTGCCAGCAGTTTAAAGTCTAGCGGGGGACGGTATGAGCAGTTCTTC.

The V call is TRBV6-5, the J call TRBJ2-7; TRBD1 agrees at 8 bases. Germline CDR1 reads MNHEY; CDR2 reads SVGAGI. CDR3 size: 15 residues. V shed 6 bases, J shed 0 bases, and the junction held 7 bases outside the gene matches. The CDR3: CASSGGQASSYEQYF. The CDR3 region has the DNA TGTGCCAGCAGCGGGGGACAGGCGAGCTCCTACGAGCAGTACTTC.

The V call is TRBV30, the J call TRBJ1-1; D perhaps matches TRBD1 (5 bases). Germline loops: CDR1 GTSNPN, CDR2 SVGIG (reference sequence). The V end was cut by 8 bases, the J end by 0 bases, with 10 bases between. This CDR3 has 12 amino acids. The CDR3 sequence is CARGGLNTEAFF. In nucleotides, the CDR3 is TGTGCCCGCGGGGGATTGAACACTGAAGCTTTCTTT. The full variable domain, completed using reference TRBV30 and TRBJ1-1, is SQTIHQWPATLVQPVGSPLSLECTVEGTSNPNLYWYRQAAGRGLQLLFYSVGIGQISSEVPQNLSASRPQDRQFILSSKKLLLSDSGFYLCARGGLNTEAFFGQGTRLTVV.

The rearrangement joins TRBV18 to TRBJ2-7; D may be TRBD2 (5 bases). This CDR3 is 13 amino acids long. Germline CDR1 reads KGHSH; CDR2 reads LQKENI. V lost 4 bases, J lost 2 bases, and 9 bases lay in between. The CDR3 reads CASSLSGAYEQYF. The CDR3 nucleotides are TGTGCCAGCTCACTATCCGGGGCCTACGAGCAGTACTTC.

CDR3 amino acids: CASSFKGNPYNEQFF. The CDR3 bases are TGTGCCAGCAGTTTCAAGGGGAACCCCTACAATGAGCAGTTCTTC. The gene calls are TRBV27 and TRBJ2-1; maybe TRBD1 (5 bases). The CDR3 runs to 15 residues. CDR1 MNHEY and CDR2 SMNVEV come from the germline V gene (reference sequence). Trimming removed 3 bases from V and 2 bases from J, with 11 bases in between.

The genes are TRBV7-8 and TRBJ2-5, with D unclear. Trimming removed 1 base from V and 1 base from J, with 7 bases in between. The CDR3 covers 14 residues. Germline V gives CDR1 SGHVS, CDR2 FQNEAQ. The CDR3 nucleotides are TGTGCCAGCAGCTTAGATGGCATCCAAGAGACCCAGTACTTC. The encoded protein is CASSLDGIQETQYF.

The rearrangement joins TRBV11-1 to TRBJ2-7; 10 bases align to TRBD1. V was clipped by 1 base and J by 3 bases; unmatched bases: 9. This CDR3 comprises 17 residues. Germline V gene sequence: CDR1 SGHAT, CDR2 FQDESV (reference sequence). The CDR3 spells CASSLGGQGIFGYEQYF. The DNA for the CDR3 is TGTGCCAGCAGCTTAGGGGGACAGGGGATCTTCGGCTACGAGCAGTACTTC.

The genes are TRBV11-1 and TRBJ2-7; perhaps TRBD1 as D (6 bases). CDR3 size: 14 residues. Germline V gives CDR1 SGHAT, CDR2 FQDESV (reference sequence). Trimming cost V 7 bases and J 5 bases, with 18 bases left between them. The DNA of the CDR3 is TGTGCCAGCAATGCTGGCAGGGGTTCAGACGAGCAGTACTTC. Its translation is CASNAGRGSDEQYF.

The V and J genes are TRBV7-9 and TRBJ2-5; no clear D gene. The end of the DNA is better explained by TRBJ2-7, so the J call may be wrong. CDR1 is SEHNR and CDR2 is FQNEAQ in the germline V gene (reference sequence). The CDR3 consists of 12 residues. This CDR3 reads CASSLTGNEQYF. CDR3 nucleotides: TGTGCCAGCAGCTTAACTGGGAACGAGCAGTACTTC.

The chain carries TRBV9 and TRBJ2-2; no definite D call. The germline CDR1 and CDR2 sequences are SGDLS and YYNGEE. V lost 3 bases and J lost 3, with 6 bases in between. This CDR3 region has 13 residues. Written as DNA, the CDR3 is TGTGCCAGCAGCGCCTCACACACCGGGGAGCTGTTTTTT. It is translated as CASSASHTGELFF.

The rearrangement links TRBV19 to TRBJ1-2; D is perhaps TRBD1 (6 bases). The CDR3 covers 16 residues. From germline, CDR1 is LNHDA and CDR2 SQIVND (reference sequence). V was shortened by 3 bases and J by 5 bases, with 19 bases between the two germline ends. In DNA, the CDR3 is TGTGCCAGTAGTATCCCCTCCGTCAGGGGAGATTATGGCTACACCTTC. It encodes CASSIPSVRGDYGYTF. The whole variable domain, remainder taken from reference TRBV19 and TRBJ1-2, is DGGITQSPKYLFRKEGQNVTLSCEQNLNHDAMYWYRQDPGQGLRLIYYSQIVNDFQKGDIAEGYSVSREKKESFPLTVTSAQKNPTAFYLCASSIPSVRGDYGYTFGSGTRLTVV.

The V call is TRBV19, the J call TRBJ2-3; 8 positions agree with TRBD2. The CDR3 runs to 15 residues. Unmatched junction bases numbered 10, after V lost 7 bases and J lost 4 bases. Per germline, CDR1 LNHDA and CDR2 SQIVND (reference sequence). The CDR3 region is CASTLLAGSADTQYF. CDR3 DNA sequence: TGTGCCAGTACCCTGTTAGCGGGGTCGGCAGATACGCAGTATTTT.

This chain connects TRBV5-1 to TRBJ1-6, with 8 bases identical to TRBD1. CDR1 is SGHRS, CDR2 YFSETQ, per germline. The CDR3 consists of 13 residues. Germline trimming cut 4 bases from V and 11 bases from J; bases unmatched to any gene: 5. The CDR3 sequence: CASSPRQGTPLHF. In nucleotides, the CDR3 is TGCGCCAGCAGCCCACGACAGGGGACACCCCTCCACTTT.

The gene calls are TRBV5-1 and TRBJ1-3, with 9 bases aligning to TRBD1. The germline V gene has CDR1 SGHRS and CDR2 YFSETQ. Losses at the gene ends were 4 bases for V and 4 bases for J; bases not matched to a gene: 6. There are 15 residues in the CDR3. The CDR3 here is CASSLTGGGGNTIYF. In nucleotides, the CDR3 is TGCGCCAGCAGCCTCACAGGGGGCGGAGGAAACACCATATATTTT.

The chain employs TRBV28 and TRBJ1-2; 9 positions agree with TRBD1. Germline lookup yields CDR1 MDHEN and CDR2 SYDVKM. The CDR3 covers 13 residues. The J segment lost 6 bases and the V segment lost 10 bases, leaving 9 bases of the junction unmatched. CDR3 DNA: TGTGCCACGATCCGGGACAGGGAGGATGGCTACACCTTC. It codes for CATIRDREDGYTF.